The clone carrying this TCR beta chain has just a few counts. Each patient went into thyroid surgery without having received any treatment. The sample comes from a study of metastatic and nonmetastatic thyroid tumors. TCRdb re-called the PCR reads via MiXCR. This sample has 6,500 to 8,000 clones, with around 28% found just once. CDR1 and CDR2 (germline): MNHEY, SMNVEV (reference sequence). CDR3 length: 15 residues. With 6 bases clipped from V and 3 bases from J, the junction kept 3 bases outside the gene matches. The J gene is TRBJ1-6, the V gene TRBV27, with TRBD1 identical over 9 bases. This clonotype was obtained from a male donor with papillary thyroid cancer or a benign thyroid nodule (not recorded which). Some clones in this sample may be carry-over from other donors' samples. Input material: tumor tissue. In DNA form, the CDR3 reads TGTGCCAGCAGGTCGGACAGGGGCTATAATTCACCCCTCCACTTT. Residues: CASRSDRGYNSPLHF.